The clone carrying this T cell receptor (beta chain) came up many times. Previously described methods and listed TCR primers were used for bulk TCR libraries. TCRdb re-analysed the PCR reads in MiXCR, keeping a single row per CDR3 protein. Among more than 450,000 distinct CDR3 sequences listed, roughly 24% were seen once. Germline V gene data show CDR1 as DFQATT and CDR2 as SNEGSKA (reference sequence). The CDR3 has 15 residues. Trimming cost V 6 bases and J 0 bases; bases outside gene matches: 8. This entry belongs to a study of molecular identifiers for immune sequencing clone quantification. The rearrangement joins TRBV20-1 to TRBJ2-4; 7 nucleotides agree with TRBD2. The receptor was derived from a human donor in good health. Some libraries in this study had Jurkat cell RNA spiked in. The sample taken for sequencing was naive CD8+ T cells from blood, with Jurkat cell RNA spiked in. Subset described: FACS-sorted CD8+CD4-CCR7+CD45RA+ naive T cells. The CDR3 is CSAITSEEAKNIQYF. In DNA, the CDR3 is TGCAGTGCCATTACTAGCGAGGAAGCCAAAAACATTCAGTACTTC.